This T cell receptor (beta chain) was found in a study of blood T cell repertoires in COVID-19. Study in general: Both acute and convalescent COVID-19 samples were obtained from the United States, Italy and Spain.

In the original workflow: How many nucleated cells were present was estimated from reference gene primer amplification. TCRdb's copy holds only in-frame clones and misses some; the assay was immunoSEQ multiplex PCR. V, J and clone size reflect that table, while D and trimming were determined from the DNA. This sample yields some 330,000 clones, of which approximately 89% are seen a single time; over 1.5% belongs to the top ten. The germline CDR1 and CDR2 sequences are MDHEN and SYDVKM. The V segment lost 4 bases and the J segment 5 bases; nucleotides outside the gene matches: 11. The CDR3 runs 16 residues.

Sequenced sample: peripheral blood. The chain uses TRBV28 and TRBJ1-1; 9 positions match TRBD1. The TCR originated in a woman aged 25 to 39 with COVID-19, enrolled during active disease. Written as DNA, the CDR3 is TGTGCCAGCAGTTCTAGAGGGACAGGGAGGGGAACTGAAGCTTTCTTT. Translated, it gives CASSSRGTGRGTEAFF.